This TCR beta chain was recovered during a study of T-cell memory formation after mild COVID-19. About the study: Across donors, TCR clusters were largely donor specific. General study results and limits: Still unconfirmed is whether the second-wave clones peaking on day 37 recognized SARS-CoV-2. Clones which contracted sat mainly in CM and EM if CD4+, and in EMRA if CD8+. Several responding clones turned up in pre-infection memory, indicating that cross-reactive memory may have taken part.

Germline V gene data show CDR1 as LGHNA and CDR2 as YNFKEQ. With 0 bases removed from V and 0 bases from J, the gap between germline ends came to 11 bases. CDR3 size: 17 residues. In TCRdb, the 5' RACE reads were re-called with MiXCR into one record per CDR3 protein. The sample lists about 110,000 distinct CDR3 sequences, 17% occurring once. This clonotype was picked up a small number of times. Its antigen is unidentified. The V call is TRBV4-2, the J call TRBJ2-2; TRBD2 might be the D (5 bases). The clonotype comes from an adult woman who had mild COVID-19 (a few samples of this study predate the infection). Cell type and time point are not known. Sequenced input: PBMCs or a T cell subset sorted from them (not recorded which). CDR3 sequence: CASSQDEGDSNTGELFF. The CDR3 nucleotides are TGTGCCAGCAGCCAAGATGAGGGCGATTCGAACACCGGGGAGCTGTTTTTT.